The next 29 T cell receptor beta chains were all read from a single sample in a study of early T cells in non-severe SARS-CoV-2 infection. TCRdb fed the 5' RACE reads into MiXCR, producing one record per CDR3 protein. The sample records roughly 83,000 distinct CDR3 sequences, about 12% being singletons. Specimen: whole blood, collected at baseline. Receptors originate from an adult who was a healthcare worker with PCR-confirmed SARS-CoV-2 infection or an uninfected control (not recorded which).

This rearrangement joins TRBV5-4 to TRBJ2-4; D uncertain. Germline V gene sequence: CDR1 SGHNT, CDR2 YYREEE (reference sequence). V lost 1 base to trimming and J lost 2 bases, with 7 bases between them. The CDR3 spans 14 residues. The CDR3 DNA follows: TGTGCCAGCAGCTTGTCAGTATCCAAAAACATTCAGTACTTC. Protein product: CASSLSVSKNIQYF.

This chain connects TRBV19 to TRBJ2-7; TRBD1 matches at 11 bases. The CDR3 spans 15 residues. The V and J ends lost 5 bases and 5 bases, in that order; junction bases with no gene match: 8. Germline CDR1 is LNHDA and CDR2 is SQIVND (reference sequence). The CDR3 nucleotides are TGTGCCAGTAGTTCCCGGGACAGGGGGTCCCACGAGCAGTACTTC. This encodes CASSSRDRGSHEQYF.

CDR3 DNA: TGTGCTAGTGGCGGAGGGGGGGCCTACAATGAGCAGTTCTTC. Protein product: CASGGGGAYNEQFF. The chain combines TRBV12-5 with TRBJ2-1; D is possibly TRBD2 (7 bases). Germline CDR1 reads LGHNT; CDR2 reads FRNRAP. The CDR3 has 14 residues. The V and J ends lost 6 bases and 2 bases respectively, with 11 bases between them.

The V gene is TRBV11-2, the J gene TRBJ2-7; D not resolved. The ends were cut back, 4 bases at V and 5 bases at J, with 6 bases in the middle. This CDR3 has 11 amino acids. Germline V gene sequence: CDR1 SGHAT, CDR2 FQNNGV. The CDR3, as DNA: TGTGCCAGCAGCTCTTCCCACGAGCAGTACTTC. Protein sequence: CASSSSHEQYF.

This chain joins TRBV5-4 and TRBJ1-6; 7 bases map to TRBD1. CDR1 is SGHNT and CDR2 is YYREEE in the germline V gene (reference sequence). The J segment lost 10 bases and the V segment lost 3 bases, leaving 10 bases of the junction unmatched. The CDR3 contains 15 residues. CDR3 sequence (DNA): TGTGCCAGCAGCTCCCCAGACAGGGTCGGATCACCCCTCCACTTT. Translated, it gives CASSSPDRVGSPLHF.

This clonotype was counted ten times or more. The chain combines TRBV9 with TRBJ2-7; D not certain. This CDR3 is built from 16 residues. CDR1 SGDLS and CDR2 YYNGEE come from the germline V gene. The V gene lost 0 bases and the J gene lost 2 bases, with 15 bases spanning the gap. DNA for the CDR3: TGTGCCAGCAGCGTAGAGGGCTACGCTATAACCTACGAGCAGTACTTC. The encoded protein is CASSVEGYAITYEQYF.

CDR3 protein: CASSLGDSVNYGYTF. DNA for the CDR3: TGCGCCAGCAGCTTGGGTGACAGCGTTAACTATGGCTACACCTTC. The J gene is TRBJ1-2, the V gene TRBV5-1; the D gene is possibly TRBD1 (5 bases). The CDR3 contains 15 residues. CDR1 and CDR2 (germline): SGHRS, YFSETQ. Between the trimmed V and J ends, which lost 0 bases and 1 base, there was a span of 10 bases.

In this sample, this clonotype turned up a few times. The CDR3 protein is CASSSQGGVGDEQFF. The CDR3 bases are TGTGCCAGCAGTTCACAGGGTGGGGTAGGAGATGAGCAGTTCTTC. V and J are TRBV12-3 or TRBV12-4 and TRBJ2-1; a weak D match, TRBD1 (6 bases). The CDR3 runs 15 residues. Trimming shortened V by 4 bases and J by 8 bases, and 18 bases separated the two germline ends.

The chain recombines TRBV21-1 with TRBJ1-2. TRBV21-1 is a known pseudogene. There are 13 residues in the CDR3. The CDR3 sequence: CASSPGRAGGYTF. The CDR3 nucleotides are TGTGCCAGCAGCCCTGGGAGGGCGGGAGGCTACACCTTC.

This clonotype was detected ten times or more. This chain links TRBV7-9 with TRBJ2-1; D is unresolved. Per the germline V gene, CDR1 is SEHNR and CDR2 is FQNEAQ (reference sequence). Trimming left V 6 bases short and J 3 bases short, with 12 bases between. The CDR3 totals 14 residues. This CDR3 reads CASSPVVSYNEQFF. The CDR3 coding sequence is TGTGCCAGCAGTCCGGTGGTTAGCTACAATGAGCAGTTCTTC.

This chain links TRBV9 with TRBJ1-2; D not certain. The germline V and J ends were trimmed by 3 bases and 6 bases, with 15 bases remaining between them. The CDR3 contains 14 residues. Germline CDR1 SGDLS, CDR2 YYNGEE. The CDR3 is CASSGPYGLDGYTF. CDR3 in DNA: TGTGCCAGCAGCGGCCCTTACGGATTAGATGGCTACACCTTC.

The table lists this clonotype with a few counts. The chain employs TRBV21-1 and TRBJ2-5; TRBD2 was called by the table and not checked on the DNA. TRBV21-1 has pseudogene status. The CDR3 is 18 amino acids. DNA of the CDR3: TGTGCCAGCAGCAAAGGGACTAGCGGGCGGATGGGGCGGGAGACCCAGTACTTC. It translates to CASSKGTSGRMGRETQYF.

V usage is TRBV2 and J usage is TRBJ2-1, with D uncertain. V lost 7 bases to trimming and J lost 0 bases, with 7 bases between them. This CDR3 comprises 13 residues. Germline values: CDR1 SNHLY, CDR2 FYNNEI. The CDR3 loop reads CASTQSSYNEQFF. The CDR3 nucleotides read TGTGCCAGCACACAGAGCTCCTACAATGAGCAGTTCTTC.

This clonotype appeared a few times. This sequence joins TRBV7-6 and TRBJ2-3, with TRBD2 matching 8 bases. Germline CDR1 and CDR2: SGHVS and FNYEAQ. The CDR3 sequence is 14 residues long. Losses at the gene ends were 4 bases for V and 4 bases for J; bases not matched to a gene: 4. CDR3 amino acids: CASSSSGGADTQYF. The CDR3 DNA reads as TGTGCCAGCAGCTCCAGCGGGGGAGCAGATACGCAGTATTTT.

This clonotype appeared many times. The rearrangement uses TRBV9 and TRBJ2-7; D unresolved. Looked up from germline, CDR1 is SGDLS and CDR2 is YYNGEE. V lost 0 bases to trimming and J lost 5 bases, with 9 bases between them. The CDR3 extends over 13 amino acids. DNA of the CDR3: TGTGCCAGCAGCGTAGGGGCGGTTGACGAGCAGTACTTC. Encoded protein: CASSVGAVDEQYF.

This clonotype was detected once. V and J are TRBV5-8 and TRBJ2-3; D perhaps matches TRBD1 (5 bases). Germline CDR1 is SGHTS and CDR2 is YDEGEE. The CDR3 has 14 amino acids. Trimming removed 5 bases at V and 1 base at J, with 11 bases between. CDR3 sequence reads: CASRGRQGTDTQYF. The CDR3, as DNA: TGTGCCAGCAGGGGGCGGCAGGGCACAGATACGCAGTATTTT.

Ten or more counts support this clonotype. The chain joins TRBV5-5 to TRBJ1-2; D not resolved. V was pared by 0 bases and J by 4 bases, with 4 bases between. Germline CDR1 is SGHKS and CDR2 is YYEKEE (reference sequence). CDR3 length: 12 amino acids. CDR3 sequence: CASSLGSYGYTF. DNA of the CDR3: TGTGCCAGCAGCTTGGGCAGCTATGGCTACACCTTC.

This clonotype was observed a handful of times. The CDR3 DNA follows: TGCAGCGTTAGGTGGGGGGCCCTCTACGAGCAGTACTTC. It yields the protein CSVRWGALYEQYF. This sequence joins TRBV29-1 and TRBJ2-7, with D possibly being TRBD1 or TRBD2 (6 bases each). The germline V gene has CDR1 SQVTM and CDR2 ANQGSEA. The CDR3 has 13 residues. Trimming took off 5 bases at V and 3 bases at J, with 14 bases between the two ends.

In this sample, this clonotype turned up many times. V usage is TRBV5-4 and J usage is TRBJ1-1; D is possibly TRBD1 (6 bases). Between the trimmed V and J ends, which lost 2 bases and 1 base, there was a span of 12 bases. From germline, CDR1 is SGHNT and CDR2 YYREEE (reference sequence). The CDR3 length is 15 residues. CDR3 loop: CASSFEQGRNTEAFF. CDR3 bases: TGTGCCAGCAGCTTTGAACAGGGACGGAACACTGAAGCTTTCTTT. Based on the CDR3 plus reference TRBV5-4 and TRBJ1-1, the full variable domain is ETGVTQSPTHLIKTRGQQVTLRCSSQSGHNTVSWYQQALGQGPQFIFQYYREEENGRGNFPPRFSGLQFPNYSSELNVNALELDDSALYLCASSFEQGRNTEAFFGQGTRLTVV.

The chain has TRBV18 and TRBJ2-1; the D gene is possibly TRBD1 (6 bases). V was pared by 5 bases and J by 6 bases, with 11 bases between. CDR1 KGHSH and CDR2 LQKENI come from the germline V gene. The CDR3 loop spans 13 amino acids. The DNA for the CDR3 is TGTGCCAGCTCATTTATACAGGGCAATGAGCAGTTCTTC. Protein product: CASSFIQGNEQFF.

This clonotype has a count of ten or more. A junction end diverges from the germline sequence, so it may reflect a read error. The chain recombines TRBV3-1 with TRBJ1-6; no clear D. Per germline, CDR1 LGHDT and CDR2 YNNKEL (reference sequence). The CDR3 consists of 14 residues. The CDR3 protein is CASSRRSFNSPLHF. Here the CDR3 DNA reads TGTGCCAGCAGTCGTCGCTCCTTTAATTCACCCCTCCACTTT.

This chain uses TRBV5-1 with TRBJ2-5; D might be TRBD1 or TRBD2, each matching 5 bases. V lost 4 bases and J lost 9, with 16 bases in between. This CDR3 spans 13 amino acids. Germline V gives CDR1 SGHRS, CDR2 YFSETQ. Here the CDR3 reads CASSRDRAVAQYF. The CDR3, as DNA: TGCGCCAGCAGCCGGGACCGGGCAGTGGCCCAGTACTTC.

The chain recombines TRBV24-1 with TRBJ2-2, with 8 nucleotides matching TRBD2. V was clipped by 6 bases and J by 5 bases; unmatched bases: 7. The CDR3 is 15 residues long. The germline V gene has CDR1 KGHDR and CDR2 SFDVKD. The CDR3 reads CATSLRGAKTGELFF. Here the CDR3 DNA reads TGTGCCACCAGTCTGCGGGGGGCAAAAACCGGGGAGCTGTTTTTT.

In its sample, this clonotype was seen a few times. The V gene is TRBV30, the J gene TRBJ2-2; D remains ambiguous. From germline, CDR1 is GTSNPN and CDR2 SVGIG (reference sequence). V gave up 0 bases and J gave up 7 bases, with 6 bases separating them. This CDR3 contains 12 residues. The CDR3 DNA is TGTGCCTGGAGTGTACTGGGCGGGGAGCTGTTTTTT. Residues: CAWSVLGGELFF. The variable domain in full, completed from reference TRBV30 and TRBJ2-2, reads SQTIHQWPATLVQPVGSPLSLECTVEGTSNPNLYWYRQAAGRGLQLLFYSVGIGQISSEVPQNLSASRPQDRQFILSSKKLLLSDSGFYLCAWSVLGGELFFGEGSRLTVL.

CDR3 sequence reads: CSAPGGTRAHTDTQYF. In DNA, the CDR3 is TGCAGTGCGCCTGGGGGGACTAGAGCTCACACAGATACGCAGTATTTT. The gene calls are TRBV20-1 and TRBJ2-3; 8 positions agree with TRBD2. CDR3 length: 16 residues. V lost 6 bases to trimming and J lost 2 bases; unmatched junction nucleotides: 13. From germline, CDR1 is DFQATT and CDR2 SNEGSKA (reference sequence).

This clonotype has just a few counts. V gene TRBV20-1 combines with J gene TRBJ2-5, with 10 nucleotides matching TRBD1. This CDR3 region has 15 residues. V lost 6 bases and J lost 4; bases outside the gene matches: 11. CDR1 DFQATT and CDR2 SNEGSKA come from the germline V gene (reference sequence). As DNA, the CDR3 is TGCAGTGCCACCAAACCGACAGGGGGCGTAGAGACCCAGTACTTC. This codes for CSATKPTGGVETQYF.

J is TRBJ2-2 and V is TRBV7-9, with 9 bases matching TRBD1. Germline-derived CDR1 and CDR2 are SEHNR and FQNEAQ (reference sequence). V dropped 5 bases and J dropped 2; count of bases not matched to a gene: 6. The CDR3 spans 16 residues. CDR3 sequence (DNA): TGTGCCAGCAGCCACTCGGGACAGGGTAACACCGGGGAGCTGTTTTTT. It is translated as CASSHSGQGNTGELFF.

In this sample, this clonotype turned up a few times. CDR3 in amino acids: CASSQDRWGSGNTIYF. CDR3 DNA sequence: TGTGCCAGCAGCCAGGACAGGTGGGGCTCTGGAAACACCATATATTTT. The chain links TRBV7-9 to TRBJ1-3; 7 nucleotides match TRBD1. V was clipped by 5 bases and J by 0 bases; unmatched bases: 7. CDR3 length: 16 residues. CDR1 and CDR2 from the germline V gene are SEHNR and FQNEAQ (reference sequence).

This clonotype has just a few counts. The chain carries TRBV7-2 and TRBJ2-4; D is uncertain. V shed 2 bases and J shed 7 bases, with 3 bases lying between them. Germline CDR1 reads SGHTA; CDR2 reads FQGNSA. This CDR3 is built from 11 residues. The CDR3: CASSLYNIQYF. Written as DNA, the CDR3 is TGTGCCAGCAGCTTATACAACATTCAGTACTTC.